This T cell receptor (beta chain) was recovered during a study of pediatric ulcerative colitis. Overall study findings and caveats: In rectum, acute severe colitis had expanded clones and less diversity. Two rectal clonotypes were found only in ulcerative colitis patients, all of them. Total lymphocyte DNA, not sorted subsets, was the template.

CDR1 SSHAT and CDR2 FNYEAQ come from the germline V gene (reference sequence). CDR3 length equals 13 residues. V was clipped by 5 bases and J by 8 bases, with 12 bases between them. Each sample received Survey-level depth of up to 500,000 reads. Measured with immunoSEQ multiplex PCR; TCRdb has only the in-frame clones, and not every one. The table records 60,000 or so clones, just over 75% of them present only once. As to this clone: The target antigen is unknown.

The chain couples TRBV7-7 to TRBJ2-2; D is perhaps TRBD2 (5 bases). The sequenced material came from blood. The sequence was collected from a boy aged 5-17 years with moderate ulcerative colitis. CDR3 nucleotide sequence: TGTGCCAGCAGCACTAGAATTGCAGGGGAGCTGTTTTTT. It encodes CASSTRIAGELFF.